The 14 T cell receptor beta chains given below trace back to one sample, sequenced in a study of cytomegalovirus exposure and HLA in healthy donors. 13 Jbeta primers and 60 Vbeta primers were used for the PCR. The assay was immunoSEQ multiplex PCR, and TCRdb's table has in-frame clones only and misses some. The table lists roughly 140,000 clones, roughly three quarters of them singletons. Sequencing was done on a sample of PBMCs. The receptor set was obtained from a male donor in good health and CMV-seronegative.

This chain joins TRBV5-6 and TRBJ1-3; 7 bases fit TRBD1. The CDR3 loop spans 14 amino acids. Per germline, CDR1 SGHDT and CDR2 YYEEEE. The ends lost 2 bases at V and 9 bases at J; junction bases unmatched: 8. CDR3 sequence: CASSLDRVAGTIYF. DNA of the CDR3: TGTGCCAGCAGCTTAGACAGGGTGGCCGGCACCATATATTTT. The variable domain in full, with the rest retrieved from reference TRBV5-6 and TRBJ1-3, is DAGVTQSPTHLIKTRGQQVTLRCSPKSGHDTVSWYQQALGQGPQFIFQYYEEEERQRGNFPDRFSGHQFPNYSSELNVNALLLGDSALYLCASSLDRVAGTIYFGEGSWLTVV.

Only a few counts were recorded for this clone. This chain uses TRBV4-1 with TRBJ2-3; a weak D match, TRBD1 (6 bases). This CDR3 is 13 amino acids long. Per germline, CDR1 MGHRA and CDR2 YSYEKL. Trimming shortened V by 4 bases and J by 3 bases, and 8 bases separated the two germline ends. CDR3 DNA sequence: TGCGCCAGCAGCCGTGACAGGACAGATACGCAGTATTTT. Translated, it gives CASSRDRTDTQYF.

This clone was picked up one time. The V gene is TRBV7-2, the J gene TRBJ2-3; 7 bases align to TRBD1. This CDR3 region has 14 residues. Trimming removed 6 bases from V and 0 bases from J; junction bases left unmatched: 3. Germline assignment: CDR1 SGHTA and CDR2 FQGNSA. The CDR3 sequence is CASRGGGSTDTQYF. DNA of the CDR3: TGTGCCAGCAGAGGGGGCGGGAGCACAGATACGCAGTATTTT.

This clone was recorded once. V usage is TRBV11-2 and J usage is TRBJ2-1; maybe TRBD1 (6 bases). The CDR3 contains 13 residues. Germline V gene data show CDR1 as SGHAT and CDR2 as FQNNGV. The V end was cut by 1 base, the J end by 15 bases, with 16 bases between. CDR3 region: CASSLVDGGQPFF. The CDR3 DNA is TGTGCCAGCAGCTTAGTAGATGGAGGACAGCCGTTCTTC.

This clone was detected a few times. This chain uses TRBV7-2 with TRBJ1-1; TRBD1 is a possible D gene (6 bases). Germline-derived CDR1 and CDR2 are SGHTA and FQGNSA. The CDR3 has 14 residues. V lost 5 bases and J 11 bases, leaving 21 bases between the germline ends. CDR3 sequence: CASSGGGGDRRAFF. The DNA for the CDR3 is TGTGCCAGCAGCGGGGGCGGTGGGGACCGCAGGGCTTTCTTT.

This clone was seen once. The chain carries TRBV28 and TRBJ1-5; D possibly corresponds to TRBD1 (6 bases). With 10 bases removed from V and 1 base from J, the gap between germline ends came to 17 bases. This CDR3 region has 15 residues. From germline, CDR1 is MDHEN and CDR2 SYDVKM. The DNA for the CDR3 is TGTGCCACTTTTTCGGGCAGGGGAAGCAATCAGCCCCAGCATTTT. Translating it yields CATFSGRGSNQPQHF.

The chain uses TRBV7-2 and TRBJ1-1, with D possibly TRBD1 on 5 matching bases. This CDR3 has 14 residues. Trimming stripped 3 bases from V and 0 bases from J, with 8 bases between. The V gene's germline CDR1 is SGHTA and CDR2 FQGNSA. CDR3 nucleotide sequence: TGTGCCAGCAGCTTGCGACAGATGAACACTGAAGCTTTCTTT. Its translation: CASSLRQMNTEAFF.

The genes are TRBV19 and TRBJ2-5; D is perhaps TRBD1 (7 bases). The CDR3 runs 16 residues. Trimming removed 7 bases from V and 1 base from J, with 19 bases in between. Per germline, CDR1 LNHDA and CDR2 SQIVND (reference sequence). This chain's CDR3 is CASTRTAGQIQETQYF. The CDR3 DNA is TGTGCCAGTACCCGAACCGCGGGACAGATCCAAGAGACCCAGTACTTC.

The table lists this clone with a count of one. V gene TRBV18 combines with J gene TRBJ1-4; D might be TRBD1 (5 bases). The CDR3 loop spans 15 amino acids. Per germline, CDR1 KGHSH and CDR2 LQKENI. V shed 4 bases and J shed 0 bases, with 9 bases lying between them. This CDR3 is CASSLSTATNEKLFF. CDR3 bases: TGTGCCAGCTCACTCTCGACAGCAACTAATGAAAAACTGTTTTTT.

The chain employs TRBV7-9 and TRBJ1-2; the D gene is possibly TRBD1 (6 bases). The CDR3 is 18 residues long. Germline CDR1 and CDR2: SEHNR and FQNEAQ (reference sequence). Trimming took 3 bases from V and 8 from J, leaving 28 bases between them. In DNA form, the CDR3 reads TGTGCCAGCAGCTTGCAATACCCCAACAGGGCTAAAGCGGGGGGCTACACCTTC. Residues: CASSLQYPNRAKAGGYTF.

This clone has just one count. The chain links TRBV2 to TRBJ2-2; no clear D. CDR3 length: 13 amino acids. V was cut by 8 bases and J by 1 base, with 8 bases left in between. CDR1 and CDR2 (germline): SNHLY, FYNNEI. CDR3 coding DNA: TGTGCCAGCTCGCCAGAGAACACCGGGGAGCTGTTTTTT. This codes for CASSPENTGELFF.

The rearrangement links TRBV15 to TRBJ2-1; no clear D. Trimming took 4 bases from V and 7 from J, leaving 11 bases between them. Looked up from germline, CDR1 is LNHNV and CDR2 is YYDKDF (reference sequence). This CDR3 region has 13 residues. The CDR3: CATSTAPRNEQFF. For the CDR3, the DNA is TGTGCCACCAGCACCGCGCCTCGGAATGAGCAGTTCTTC.

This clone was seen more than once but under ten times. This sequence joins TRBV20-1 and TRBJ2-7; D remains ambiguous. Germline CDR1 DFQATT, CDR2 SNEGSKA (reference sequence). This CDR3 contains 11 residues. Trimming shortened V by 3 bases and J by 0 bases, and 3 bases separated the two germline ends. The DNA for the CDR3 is TGCAGTGCTAGCGGCTCCTACGAGCAGTACTTC. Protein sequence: CSASGSYEQYF.

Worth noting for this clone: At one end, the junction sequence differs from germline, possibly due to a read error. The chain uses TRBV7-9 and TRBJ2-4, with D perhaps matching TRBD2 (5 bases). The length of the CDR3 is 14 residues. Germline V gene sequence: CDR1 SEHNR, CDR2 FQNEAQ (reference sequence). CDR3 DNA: TGTGCCAGCAGCTTATCGGAGGCCAAAAACAGTCAGTACTTC. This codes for CASSLSEAKNSQYF.